Shown below are 5 T cell receptor beta chains from a single sample sequenced in a study of blood T cell repertoires in COVID-19. Here immunoSEQ multiplex PCR was the method, and the copy in TCRdb shows in-frame clones only, minus some. The sample has hundreds of thousands of clones, 88% seen once. The sample taken for sequencing was peripheral blood. These receptor sequences come from a woman aged 30 to 39 who had recovered from COVID-19.

This rearrangement joins TRBV15 to TRBJ2-5; 11 bases line up with TRBD2. Per germline, CDR1 LNHNV and CDR2 YYDKDF (reference sequence). The CDR3 is made up of 17 amino acids. Germline trimming cut 0 bases from V and 1 base from J; bases unmatched to any gene: 4. CDR3 protein: CATSRDVLAGAQETQYF. The CDR3, as DNA: TGTGCCACCAGCAGAGATGTACTAGCGGGGGCCCAAGAGACCCAGTACTTC.

The rearrangement links TRBV4-3 to TRBJ1-2; 7 bases are a match to TRBD1. Germline CDR1 and CDR2: LGHNA and YSLEER. The CDR3 length is 13 residues. V lost 4 bases, J lost 5 bases, and 4 bases stayed unmatched. CDR3 DNA sequence: TGCGCCAGCAGCCCTTGGACAGGTTATGGCTACACCTTC. It encodes CASSPWTGYGYTF.

V usage is TRBV28 and J usage is TRBJ1-2; TRBD1 matches 9 bases. Germline values: CDR1 MDHEN, CDR2 SYDVKM. Unmatched junction bases numbered 1, after V lost 0 bases and J lost 5 bases. The CDR3 covers 14 residues. CDR3 region: CASSLWDRGYGYTF. CDR3 DNA: TGTGCCAGCAGTTTATGGGACAGGGGTTATGGCTACACCTTC.

The chain combines TRBV7-2 with TRBJ2-1; 8 nucleotides agree with TRBD2. CDR3 size: 19 residues. CDR1 SGHTA and CDR2 FQGNSA come from the germline V gene. Trimming took 4 bases from V and 4 from J; bases not matched to a gene: 18. The CDR3 region is CASSSPRGAGDPLYNEQFF. DNA of the CDR3: TGTGCCAGCAGCTCCCCGCGGGGGGCGGGGGATCCACTATACAATGAGCAGTTCTTC.

The CDR3 nucleotides read TGTGCCAGCAGCTTATTCCAGGGGCGAAATTCACCCCTCCACTTT. Translation gives CASSLFQGRNSPLHF. This chain joins TRBV7-3 and TRBJ1-6; weak D call: TRBD1 (6 bases). With 2 bases removed from V and 7 bases from J, the gap between germline ends came to 12 bases. The V gene's germline CDR1 is SGHTA and CDR2 FQGTGA. The CDR3 consists of 15 residues.